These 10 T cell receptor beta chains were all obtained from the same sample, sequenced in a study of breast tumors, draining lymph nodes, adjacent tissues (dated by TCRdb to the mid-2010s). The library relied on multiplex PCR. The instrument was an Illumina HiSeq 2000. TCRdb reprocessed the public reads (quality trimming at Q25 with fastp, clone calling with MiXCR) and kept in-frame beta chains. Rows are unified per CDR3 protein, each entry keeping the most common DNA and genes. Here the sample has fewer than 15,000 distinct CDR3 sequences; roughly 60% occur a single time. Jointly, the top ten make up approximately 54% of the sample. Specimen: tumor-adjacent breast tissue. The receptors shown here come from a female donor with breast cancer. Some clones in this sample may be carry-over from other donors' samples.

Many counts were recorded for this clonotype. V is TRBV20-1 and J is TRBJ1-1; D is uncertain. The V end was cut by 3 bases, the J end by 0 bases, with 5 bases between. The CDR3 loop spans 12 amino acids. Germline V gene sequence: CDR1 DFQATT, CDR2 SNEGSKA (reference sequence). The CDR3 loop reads CSASRMNTEAFF. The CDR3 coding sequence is TGCAGTGCTAGCCGAATGAACACTGAAGCTTTCTTT.

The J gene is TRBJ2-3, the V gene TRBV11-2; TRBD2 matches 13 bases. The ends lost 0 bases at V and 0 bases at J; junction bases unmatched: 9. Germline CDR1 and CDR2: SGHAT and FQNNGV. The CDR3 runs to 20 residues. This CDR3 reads CASSLDRTGLAGVSTDTQYF. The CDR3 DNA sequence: TGTGCCAGCAGCTTAGATCGTACAGGACTAGCGGGAGTGAGCACAGATACGCAGTATTTT.

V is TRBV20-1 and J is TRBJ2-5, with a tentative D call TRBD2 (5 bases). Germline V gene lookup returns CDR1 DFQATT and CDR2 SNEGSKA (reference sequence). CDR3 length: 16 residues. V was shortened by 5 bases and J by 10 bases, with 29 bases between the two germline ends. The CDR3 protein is CSAPRILAPTGVSQYF. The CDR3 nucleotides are TGCAGTGCTCCCCGGATCCTAGCTCCAACCGGTGTGAGCCAGTACTTC.

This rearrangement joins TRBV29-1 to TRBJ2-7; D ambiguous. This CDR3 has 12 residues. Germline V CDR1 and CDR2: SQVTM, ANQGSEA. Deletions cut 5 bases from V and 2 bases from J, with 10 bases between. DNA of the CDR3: TGCAGCGTTAGTTCCGGTGCCTACGAGCAGTACTTC. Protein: CSVSSGAYEQYF.

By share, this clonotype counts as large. The CDR3 DNA is TGTGCCAGCAGCTTCGGGGGTCCTAATGAAAAACTGTTTTTT. It is translated as CASSFGGPNEKLFF. This chain uses TRBV7-2 with TRBJ1-4, with D maybe TRBD1 (5 bases). V was clipped by 3 bases and J by 3 bases, with 8 bases between them. Germline CDR1 SGHTA, CDR2 FQGNSA. CDR3 length: 14 amino acids.

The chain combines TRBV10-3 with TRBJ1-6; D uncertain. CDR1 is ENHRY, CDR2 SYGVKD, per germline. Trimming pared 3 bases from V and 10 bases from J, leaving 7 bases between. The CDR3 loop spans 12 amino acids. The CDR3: CAISDPESPLHF. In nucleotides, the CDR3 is TGTGCCATCAGTGACCCGGAATCACCCCTCCACTTT.

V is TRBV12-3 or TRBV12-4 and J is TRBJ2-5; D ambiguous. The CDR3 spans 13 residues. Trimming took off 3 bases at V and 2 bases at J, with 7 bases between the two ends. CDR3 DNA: TGTGCCAGCAGTTTCTTGTTACAAGAGACCCAGTACTTC. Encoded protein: CASSFLLQETQYF.

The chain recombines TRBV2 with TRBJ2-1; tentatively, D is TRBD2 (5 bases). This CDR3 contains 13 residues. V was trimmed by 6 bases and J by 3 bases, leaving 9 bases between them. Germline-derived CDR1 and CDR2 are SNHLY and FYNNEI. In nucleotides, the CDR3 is TGTGCCAGCAGCTCCGGGATCTACAATGAGCAGTTCTTC. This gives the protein CASSSGIYNEQFF. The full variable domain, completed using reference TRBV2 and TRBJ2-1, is EPEVTQTPSHQVTQMGQEVILRCVPISNHLYFYWYRQILGQKVEFLVSFYNNEISEKSEIFDDQFSVERPDGSNFTLKIRSTKLEDSAMYFCASSSGIYNEQFFGPGTRLTVL.

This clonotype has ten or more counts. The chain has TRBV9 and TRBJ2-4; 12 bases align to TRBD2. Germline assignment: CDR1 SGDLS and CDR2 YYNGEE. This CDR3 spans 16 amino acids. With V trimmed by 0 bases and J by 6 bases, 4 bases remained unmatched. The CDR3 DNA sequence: TGTGCCAGCAGCGTAGGTCCTAGCGGGGGGGCAAACATTCAGTACTTC. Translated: CASSVGPSGGANIQYF.

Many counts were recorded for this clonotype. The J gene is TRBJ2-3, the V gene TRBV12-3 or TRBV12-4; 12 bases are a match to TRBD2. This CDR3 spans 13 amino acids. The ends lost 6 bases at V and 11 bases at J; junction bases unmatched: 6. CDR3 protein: CASRTLAGGKQYF. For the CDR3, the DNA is TGTGCCAGCAGAACGCTAGCGGGAGGGAAGCAGTATTTT.